These 7 T cell receptor beta chains came from one sample sequenced in a study of identical twins. Each CDR3 protein gets one entry after TCRdb re-called the 5' RACE reads with MiXCR. The table shows roughly 490,000 distinct CDR3 sequences, with around 15% occurring only once. The same data also contributed to another study, on yellow fever vaccine responses in identical twins.

The source material was CD4+ T cells sorted from blood. These receptors were obtained from a young woman in good health.

In this sample, this clonotype turned up a few times. At one boundary the junction diverges from the germline segment, which might be a read error. V and J are TRBV27 and TRBJ2-1; a possible D gene is TRBD1 (6 bases). The CDR3 extends over 15 amino acids. Germline CDR1 and CDR2: MNHEY and SMNVEV (reference sequence). CDR3 region: CTSTLRWTADNEQFF. In DNA, the CDR3 is TGTACCAGCACTCTTAGATGGACAGCCGACAATGAGCAGTTCTTC.

The chain carries TRBV12-3 or TRBV12-4 and TRBJ2-3; TRBD2 matches 9 bases. The CDR3 runs 16 residues. With 7 bases clipped from V and 1 base from J, the junction kept 9 bases outside the gene matches. Here the CDR3 DNA reads TGTGCCAGCAACCTGGATAGCGGGGGCCGCACAGATACGCAGTATTTT. Translating gives CASNLDSGGRTDTQYF.

This rearrangement joins TRBV20-1 to TRBJ2-3; TRBD2 aligns across 15 bases. This CDR3 is built from 18 residues. CDR1 and CDR2 (germline): DFQATT, SNEGSKA (reference sequence). V shed 5 bases, J shed 0 bases, and the junction held 9 bases outside the gene matches. The CDR3 is CSADSRTSGRASTDTQYF. CDR3 DNA: TGCAGTGCTGATTCACGGACTAGCGGGAGGGCTAGCACAGATACGCAGTATTTT.

The chain carries TRBV21-1 and TRBJ2-6; TRBD1, as called in the table, went unchecked against the DNA. TRBV21-1 is designated a pseudogene. CDR3 length: 14 amino acids. The CDR3 coding sequence is TGTGCCAGCAGCAACAGGGACGGGGCCAACGTCCTGACTTTC. Its translation: CASSNRDGANVLTF.

The rearrangement uses TRBV29-1 and TRBJ2-1; 7 bases align to TRBD1. Trimming took 8 bases from V and 2 from J; bases not matched to a gene: 9. CDR1 and CDR2 (germline): SQVTM, ANQGSEA. This CDR3 is 14 amino acids long. Here the CDR3 DNA reads TGCAGCTCAGAGGCCGGGACAGCCTACAATGAGCAGTTCTTC. Translated, it gives CSSEAGTAYNEQFF.

This chain uses TRBV9 with TRBJ2-7; the match to TRBD1 covers 8 bases. The germline gives CDR1 SGDLS, CDR2 YYNGEE. CDR3 length: 16 amino acids. Germline trimming cut 4 bases from V and 4 bases from J; bases unmatched to any gene: 13. Here the CDR3 DNA reads TGTGCCAGCAGCTCGCGACCGGACAGGGTGGCGTACGAGCAGTACTTC. It encodes CASSSRPDRVAYEQYF.

The rearrangement joins TRBV28 to TRBJ2-7; 9 positions agree with TRBD1. V lost 3 bases, J lost 2 bases, and 5 bases stayed unmatched. The CDR3 length is 15 residues. From germline, CDR1 is MDHEN and CDR2 SYDVKM. The CDR3 DNA sequence: TGTGCCAGCAGTTTGCGGACAGGGGCCCCCTACGAGCAGTACTTC. Translation gives CASSLRTGAPYEQYF.